This T cell receptor (beta chain) was sequenced during a study of T-cell memory formation after mild COVID-19. TCRdb independently ran MiXCR on the 5' RACE reads; one entry per CDR3 protein. The sample lists about 410,000 distinct CDR3 sequences, over 15% occurring once. The CDR3 has 13 residues. Germline values: CDR1 SGHTA, CDR2 FQGNSA. The V and J ends lost 4 bases and 6 bases respectively, with 10 bases between them. The TCR comes from a man aged 18 to 35 who had mild COVID-19 (a few samples of this study predate the infection). Cell type and time point are not known. Sequencing used PBMCs or a T cell subset sorted from them (not recorded which). The V and J genes are TRBV7-2 and TRBJ1-5, with a possible D match to TRBD1 (5 bases). The CDR3 reads CASSSGVFQPQHF. CDR3 sequence (DNA): TGTGCCAGCAGCTCGGGGGTATTTCAGCCCCAGCATTTT. Using reference TRBV7-2 and TRBJ1-5 for the parts outside the CDR3, the full variable domain is GAGVSQSPSNKVTEKGKDVELRCDPISGHTALYWYRQSLGQGLEFLIYFQGNSAPDKSGLPSDRFSAERTGGSVSTLTIQRTQQEDSAVYLCASSSGVFQPQHFGDGTRLSIL.